One sample yielded the 30 T cell receptor beta chains listed below, sequenced in a study of T cells in Graves' hyperthyroidism and ophthalmopathy. TCR beta CDR3 region amplification was performed from RNA transcripts. When the TCR CDR3 underwent first-round RT-PCR, the HTBI primer set was used. TCRdb re-called the multiplex PCR reads with MiXCR, one entry per CDR3 protein. The sample holds about 640,000 distinct CDR3 sequences, around 20% seen once. Material for sequencing was blood. These receptors all come from a man aged 25-45 years with Graves' ophthalmopathy.

Only a few counts were recorded for this clonotype. V usage is TRBV20-1 and J usage is TRBJ2-7, with D perhaps matching TRBD2 (6 bases). The germline V gene has CDR1 DFQATT and CDR2 SNEGSKA (reference sequence). There are 12 residues in the CDR3. CDR3 protein: CSGTGEFYEQYF. The CDR3 DNA reads as TGCAGCGGGACGGGGGAATTCTACGAGCAGTACTTC.

The chain combines TRBV4-1 with TRBJ2-7; 8 bases are a match to TRBD2. Looked up from germline, CDR1 is MGHRA and CDR2 is YSYEKL. The CDR3 has 17 amino acids. The J segment lost 1 base and the V segment lost 1 base, leaving 9 bases of the junction unmatched. CDR3 region: CASSQVVRAGASYEQYF. CDR3 nucleotide sequence: TGCGCCAGCAGCCAAGTAGTGCGAGCGGGAGCGTCCTACGAGCAGTACTTC.

V is TRBV12-3 or TRBV12-4 and J is TRBJ2-2, with 8 positions matching TRBD2. The length of the CDR3 is 15 residues. J was trimmed by 1 base and V by 4 bases; bases with no gene match: 2. The CDR3 spells CASSSRGGNTGELFF. CDR3 nucleotides: TGTGCCAGCAGTTCCCGGGGGGGGAACACCGGGGAGCTGTTTTTT.

This clonotype was seen at least ten times. This chain joins TRBV11-2 and TRBJ2-1; D remains ambiguous. Per the germline V gene, CDR1 is SGHAT and CDR2 is FQNNGV. The CDR3 has 15 residues. V lost 5 bases to trimming and J lost 2 bases, with 13 bases between them. The CDR3 DNA sequence: TGTGCCAGCAGCCACCGGACGTCAACCTACAATGAGCAGTTCTTC. Translated: CASSHRTSTYNEQFF.

This clonotype has a count of ten or more. The CDR3: CSASGLGLGVAFF. The DNA of the CDR3 is TGCAGTGCTAGTGGGTTGGGGTTGGGAGTTGCTTTCTTT. The V gene is TRBV20-1, the J gene TRBJ1-1; no definite D call. Trimming pared 3 bases from V and 11 bases from J, leaving 19 bases between. Germline-derived CDR1 and CDR2 are DFQATT and SNEGSKA (reference sequence). The CDR3 runs 13 residues.

This clonotype was observed at least ten times. The V call is TRBV5-1, the J call TRBJ2-7; 8 bases line up with TRBD2. V lost 2 bases and J lost 1; bases outside the gene matches: 2. This CDR3 comprises 14 residues. Germline-derived CDR1 and CDR2 are SGHRS and YFSETQ. This CDR3 is CASSFQRESYEQYF. The CDR3 nucleotides read TGCGCCAGCAGCTTCCAGCGGGAGTCCTACGAGCAGTACTTC.

This clonotype was detected many times. The rearrangement links TRBV11-2 to TRBJ2-4; 9 bases map to TRBD1. With V trimmed by 5 bases and J by 4 bases, 3 bases remained unmatched. The CDR3 has 14 residues. CDR1 and CDR2 from the germline V gene are SGHAT and FQNNGV. CDR3 in amino acids: CASSPDRGKNIQYF. CDR3 sequence (DNA): TGTGCCAGCAGCCCTGACAGGGGGAAAAACATTCAGTACTTC. Full variable domain (rest looked up from reference TRBV11-2 and TRBJ2-4): EAGVAQSPRYKIIEKRQSVAFWCNPISGHATLYWYQQILGQGPKLLIQFQNNGVVDDSQLPKDRFSAERLKGVDSTLKIQPAKLEDSAVYLCASSPDRGKNIQYFGAGTRLSVL.

This clonotype was counted ten times or more. CDR3 protein: CASSLRDRGSTDTQYF. For the CDR3, the DNA is TGCGCCAGCAGCTTGAGGGACAGGGGTAGCACAGATACGCAGTATTTT. The V call is TRBV5-1, the J call TRBJ2-3; TRBD1 matches 10 bases. Trimming removed 1 base from V and 0 bases from J; junction bases left unmatched: 2. The CDR3 runs 16 residues. The V gene's germline CDR1 is SGHRS and CDR2 YFSETQ.

This chain links TRBV7-2 with TRBJ2-1; 7 positions match TRBD2. J was trimmed by 0 bases and V by 2 bases; bases with no gene match: 7. The CDR3 extends over 17 amino acids. The germline V gene has CDR1 SGHTA and CDR2 FQGNSA. This CDR3 reads CASSLIWGGSSYNEQFF. The CDR3 nucleotides read TGTGCCAGCAGCTTAATCTGGGGCGGGAGCTCCTACAATGAGCAGTTCTTC.

This clonotype was found a few times. The chain joins TRBV19 to TRBJ1-5, with a tentative D call TRBD1 (5 bases). Germline V gives CDR1 LNHDA, CDR2 SQIVND (reference sequence). V was trimmed by 6 bases and J by 5 bases, leaving 14 bases between them. This CDR3 contains 14 residues. For the CDR3, the DNA is TGTGCCAGTAGCCCTTTGAGGGGAGATCAGCCCCAGCATTTT. Residues: CASSPLRGDQPQHF.

V gene TRBV20-1 combines with J gene TRBJ1-5, with D possibly being TRBD1 (6 bases). CDR1 and CDR2 from the germline V gene are DFQATT and SNEGSKA (reference sequence). V lost 4 bases and J lost 0, with 16 bases in between. This CDR3 has 16 residues. The CDR3 DNA reads TGCAGTGCTATCCTAGGGGGGCGAAATAGCAATCAGCCCCAGCATTTT. It yields the protein CSAILGGRNSNQPQHF.

J is TRBJ2-4 and V is TRBV12-3 or TRBV12-4; D gene unclear. The CDR3 loop spans 16 amino acids. Trimming cost V 8 bases and J 0 bases, with 17 bases left between them. The CDR3 reads CASSNPSGLAKNIQYF. In DNA form, the CDR3 reads TGTGCCAGCTCGAACCCATCGGGCCTAGCCAAAAACATTCAGTACTTC.

This clonotype was seen many times. J is TRBJ2-1 and V is TRBV7-2; 7 nucleotides align to TRBD2. CDR1 is SGHTA and CDR2 is FQGNSA in the germline V gene. The V segment lost 1 base and the J segment 10 bases; nucleotides outside the gene matches: 1. The CDR3 runs 12 residues. CDR3 protein: CASSLDGREQFF. DNA of the CDR3: TGTGCCAGCAGCTTAGACGGGAGGGAGCAGTTCTTC.

V is TRBV4-1 and J is TRBJ2-6; D not resolved. Trimming left V 1 base short and J 16 bases short, with 14 bases between. The V gene's germline CDR1 is MGHRA and CDR2 YSYEKL. The CDR3 contains 13 residues. CDR3: CASSQGVGSLLTF. CDR3 sequence (DNA): TGCGCCAGCAGCCAAGGCGTGGGCAGTTTACTGACTTTC.

The CDR3 DNA reads TGCGCCAGCAGCTTGGAAACGGGGGCCCTGGGTTCACCCCTCCACTTT. Translating gives CASSLETGALGSPLHF. The rearrangement links TRBV5-1 to TRBJ1-6; TRBD1 is a possible D gene (6 bases). Germline CDR1 reads SGHRS; CDR2 reads YFSETQ. Trimming removed 0 bases at V and 9 bases at J, with 16 bases between. This CDR3 has 16 residues.

Ten or more counts support this clonotype. The gene calls are TRBV20-1 and TRBJ2-3; 12 bases agree with TRBD2. The CDR3 has 16 amino acids. CDR1 is DFQATT and CDR2 is SNEGSKA in the germline V gene (reference sequence). V gave up 0 bases and J gave up 5 bases; unmatched junction bases: 6. CDR3 residues: CSARDRLAGVEDTQYF. In DNA, the CDR3 is TGCAGTGCTAGAGATCGACTAGCGGGAGTGGAAGATACGCAGTATTTT.

This clonotype turned up a few times. V and J are TRBV10-3 and TRBJ2-7; 7 bases are a match to TRBD1. There are 15 residues in the CDR3. V was pared by 2 bases and J by 1 base, with 5 bases of the junction left unmatched. Germline CDR1 and CDR2: ENHRY and SYGVKD. CDR3 protein: CAISEPGDSSYEQYF. CDR3 in DNA: TGTGCCATCAGTGAGCCAGGGGACAGTTCCTACGAGCAGTACTTC.

This clonotype was detected a few times. The chain combines TRBV7-9 with TRBJ1-6; 9 nucleotides align to TRBD1. Germline CDR1 is SEHNR and CDR2 is FQNEAQ (reference sequence). V was clipped by 3 bases and J by 8 bases; unmatched bases: 5. CDR3 length equals 15 residues. For the CDR3, the DNA is TGTGCCAGCAGCTTCGACAGGGGGATTGATTCACCCCTCCACTTT. Its protein product is CASSFDRGIDSPLHF.

CDR3 sequence (DNA): TGTGCCAGCAGCGGGGACAGGTGGTTAAGTACTGAAGCTTTCTTT. As protein: CASSGDRWLSTEAFF. V usage is TRBV7-8 and J usage is TRBJ1-1, with TRBD1 matching 8 bases. Germline assignment: CDR1 SGHVS and CDR2 FQNEAQ. This CDR3 is 15 amino acids long. The ends lost 5 bases at V and 5 bases at J; junction bases unmatched: 10.

V is TRBV10-3 and J is TRBJ2-5, with no clear D. Per germline, CDR1 ENHRY and CDR2 SYGVKD. Trimming removed 0 bases at V and 2 bases at J, with 7 bases between. The CDR3 is 14 residues long. CDR3 protein: CAISESPGQETQYF. CDR3 nucleotide sequence: TGTGCCATCAGTGAGTCCCCAGGACAAGAGACCCAGTACTTC.

This clonotype was found many times. V usage is TRBV6-1 and J usage is TRBJ2-7; D possibly corresponds to TRBD2 (6 bases). CDR1 and CDR2 (germline): MNHNS, SASEGT. V lost 6 bases, J lost 7 bases, and 22 bases lay in between. This CDR3 spans 15 amino acids. CDR3 protein: CASSLGTGLLREQYF. CDR3 bases: TGTGCCAGCAGCCTGGGGACGGGACTCCTCAGAGAGCAGTACTTC.

The chain uses TRBV14 and TRBJ2-1; D gene ambiguous. V lost 3 bases and J 7 bases, leaving 13 bases between the germline ends. This CDR3 comprises 14 residues. Germline V gene data show CDR1 as SGHDN and CDR2 as FVKESK. The CDR3 DNA reads TGTGCCAGCAGCCAGATGAAACCCCCAAATGAGCAGTTCTTC. Its protein is CASSQMKPPNEQFF.

This sequence joins TRBV12-3 or TRBV12-4 and TRBJ2-3; D assignment may be TRBD1 or TRBD2 (6 bases each). The CDR3 has 13 residues. The germline V and J ends were trimmed by 10 bases and 10 bases, with 21 bases remaining between them. This chain's CDR3 is CATIDLTRGAQYF. Here the CDR3 DNA reads TGTGCCACCATAGACTTGACGAGGGGGGCGCAGTATTTT.

The J gene is TRBJ2-7, the V gene TRBV7-6; perhaps TRBD1 as D (6 bases). Germline values: CDR1 SGHVS, CDR2 FNYEAQ. The CDR3 is made up of 15 amino acids. V lost 5 bases, J lost 0 bases, and 14 bases lay in between. CDR3 coding DNA: TGTGCCAGCAGCGGGACACAGCTGAGCTCCTACGAGCAGTACTTC. It specifies CASSGTQLSSYEQYF.

The chain carries TRBV20-1 and TRBJ2-7, with 11 bases identical to TRBD1. Losses at the gene ends were 4 bases for V and 1 base for J; bases not matched to a gene: 6. The CDR3 loop spans 15 amino acids. Looked up from germline, CDR1 is DFQATT and CDR2 is SNEGSKA (reference sequence). The CDR3 reads CSAISGTGGSYEQYF. The CDR3 coding sequence is TGCAGTGCTATCTCCGGGACAGGGGGTTCCTACGAGCAGTACTTC.

The chain recombines TRBV9 with TRBJ1-2; tentative D call: TRBD1 (5 bases). Germline values: CDR1 SGDLS, CDR2 YYNGEE. The CDR3 consists of 12 residues. The V end lost 2 bases, the J end lost 3 bases, and 5 bases lay between the germline ends. This CDR3 reads CASSVGHYGYTF. For the CDR3, the DNA is TGTGCCAGCAGCGTGGGACACTATGGCTACACCTTC.

This clonotype was observed many times. The J gene is TRBJ2-1, the V gene TRBV7-8; TRBD2 agrees at 13 bases. CDR1 is SGHVS, CDR2 FQNEAQ, per germline. V gave up 6 bases and J gave up 5 bases; unmatched junction bases: 7. The CDR3 has 16 residues. CDR3 DNA sequence: TGTGCCAGCAGTCGTACCGGGACTAGCGGGGACAATGAGCAGTTCTTC. Amino acid sequence: CASSRTGTSGDNEQFF.

The gene calls are TRBV28 and TRBJ1-2, with 8 bases lining up with TRBD1. V was pared by 6 bases and J by 6 bases, with 9 bases of the junction left unmatched. Germline CDR1 reads MDHEN; CDR2 reads SYDVKM. The CDR3 loop spans 14 amino acids. CDR3 region: CASSQGARVNGYTF. CDR3 DNA: TGTGCCAGCAGCCAGGGGGCGCGGGTAAATGGCTACACCTTC.

This clonotype was seen only a few times. This chain connects TRBV6-5 to TRBJ2-3; D gene unclear. The V and J ends lost 4 bases and 2 bases respectively, with 10 bases between them. CDR1 MNHEY and CDR2 SVGAGI come from the germline V gene. The CDR3 runs to 14 residues. CDR3 sequence: CASSFSTITDTQYF. The DNA of the CDR3 is TGTGCCAGCAGTTTCTCTACAATCACAGATACGCAGTATTTT.

This rearrangement joins TRBV4-1 to TRBJ2-5; D remains ambiguous. The germline CDR1 and CDR2 sequences are MGHRA and YSYEKL. This CDR3 has 15 residues. Trimming shortened V by 1 base and J by 5 bases, and 14 bases separated the two germline ends. The CDR3 loop reads CASSQGLHDGETQYF. DNA of the CDR3: TGCGCCAGCAGCCAAGGGCTACACGACGGGGAGACCCAGTACTTC.